Below, 27 T cell receptor beta chains from the same sample are listed, as sequenced in a study of blood T cell repertoires in COVID-19 (dated by TCRdb to the early 2020s). Library preparation was by the immunoSEQ multiplex PCR assay. The clones in this table, taken by TCRdb from immuneACCESS, are in-frame only. Not every clone is retained; where verified, under half of the shortfall comes from an unresolved V gene, and the cause of the rest is unknown. The sample includes approximately 290,000 clones, with approximately 85% observed a single time. The ten largest clones take up 0.87% of the sample. Sequencing used peripheral blood. These receptors all stem from a human donor with COVID-19, enrolled during active disease. The donor label of this sample is uncertain.

V and J are TRBV6-1 and TRBJ1-2; no firm D call. The CDR3 is made up of 14 amino acids. V was clipped by 1 base and J by 4 bases, with 10 bases between them. Germline V lookup: CDR1 MNHNS, CDR2 SASEGT. CDR3: CASSEDLLTYGYTF. The DNA of the CDR3 is TGTGCCAGCAGTGAAGACCTGCTAACCTATGGCTACACCTTC.

The chain uses TRBV11-2 and TRBJ1-1; D remains unclear. CDR1 and CDR2 (germline): SGHAT, FQNNGV. The CDR3 covers 14 residues. V dropped 5 bases and J dropped 1 base, with 11 bases sitting between them. In DNA form, the CDR3 reads TGTGCCAGCAGCCGACAATCCAAGAACACTGAAGCTTTCTTT. This codes for CASSRQSKNTEAFF.

V usage is TRBV5-1 and J usage is TRBJ1-1; D perhaps matches TRBD1 (5 bases). The CDR3 has 15 residues. V lost 2 bases and J 1 base, leaving 12 bases between the germline ends. Germline-derived CDR1 and CDR2 are SGHRS and YFSETQ. CDR3 bases: TGCGCCAGCAGCTTACCCGACAGCCAGAACACTGAAGCTTTCTTT. Amino acid sequence: CASSLPDSQNTEAFF.

The chain uses TRBV27 and TRBJ2-2; D perhaps matches TRBD1 (5 bases). CDR1 and CDR2 (germline): MNHEY, SMNVEV (reference sequence). This CDR3 spans 17 amino acids. The ends were cut back, 3 bases at V and 1 base at J, with 15 bases in the middle. The CDR3 reads CASSFIRTTGNTGELFF. Here the CDR3 DNA reads TGTGCCAGCAGTTTCATCCGGACCACAGGGAACACCGGGGAGCTGTTTTTT.

The chain couples TRBV4-3 to TRBJ2-1; 14 bases agree with TRBD2. CDR3 size: 18 residues. The trim removed 0 bases at V and 7 bases at J, leaving 8 bases unmatched. CDR1 and CDR2 from the germline V gene are LGHNA and YSLEER. Written as DNA, the CDR3 is TGCGCCAGCAGCCAAGATGCAAGGGGACTAGCGGGAGTTAATGAGCAGTTCTTC. Translating it yields CASSQDARGLAGVNEQFF.

This chain joins TRBV5-1 and TRBJ1-1, with 8 bases lining up with TRBD1. The CDR3 is 15 residues long. J was trimmed by 1 base and V by 3 bases; bases with no gene match: 5. From germline, CDR1 is SGHRS and CDR2 YFSETQ. The CDR3 sequence is CASSSDRAPNTEAFF. The CDR3 DNA reads TGCGCCAGCAGCTCGGACAGGGCCCCGAACACTGAAGCTTTCTTT.

This clone was found a few times. The CDR3 bases are TGTGCCAGCAGTGAATTTGCTAGCGGAGGCACCGGGGAGCTGTTTTTT. As protein: CASSEFASGGTGELFF. This sequence joins TRBV25-1 and TRBJ2-2; TRBD2 aligns across 7 bases. Germline-derived CDR1 and CDR2 are MGHDK and SYGVNS. This CDR3 has 16 amino acids. V dropped 1 base and J dropped 4; count of bases not matched to a gene: 6.

The chain combines TRBV6-5 with TRBJ1-6; a possible D gene is TRBD1 (5 bases). CDR1 and CDR2 (germline): MNHEY, SVGAGI. This CDR3 has 11 amino acids. V shed 8 bases and J shed 14 bases, with 13 bases lying between them. This CDR3 is CASSDILTLHF. CDR3 DNA sequence: TGTGCCAGCTCGGACATCCTCACCCTCCACTTT.

The chain uses TRBV28 and TRBJ1-1; maybe TRBD1 (6 bases). CDR3 length: 16 residues. From germline, CDR1 is MDHEN and CDR2 SYDVKM. The V end was cut by 5 bases, the J end by 6 bases, with 22 bases between. The CDR3 sequence: CASSALRDGRGSEAFF. CDR3 sequence (DNA): TGTGCCAGCAGTGCCTTACGAGACGGCAGGGGCTCTGAAGCTTTCTTT.

The V gene is TRBV7-2, the J gene TRBJ1-4; 7 nucleotides line up with TRBD1. This CDR3 is 12 amino acids long. From germline, CDR1 is SGHTA and CDR2 FQGNSA. J was trimmed by 11 bases and V by 3 bases; bases with no gene match: 3. The CDR3 sequence is CASSLPTGKLFF. In nucleotides, the CDR3 is TGTGCCAGCAGCTTGCCGACAGGGAAACTGTTTTTT.

CDR3 bases: TGCGCCAGCAGCTTCAGGGGTAACGGGGAGCTGTTTTTT. Protein sequence: CASSFRGNGELFF. The chain carries TRBV5-1 and TRBJ2-2; D is perhaps TRBD1 (6 bases). Germline V gives CDR1 SGHRS, CDR2 YFSETQ. V was cut by 2 bases and J by 7 bases, with 9 bases left in between. The CDR3 extends over 13 amino acids. The full variable domain, rest sourced from reference TRBV5-1 and TRBJ2-2, is KAGVTQTPRYLIKTRGQQVTLSCSPISGHRSVSWYQQTPGQGLQFLFEYFSETQRNKGNFPGRFSGRQFSNSRSEMNVSTLELGDSALYLCASSFRGNGELFFGEGSRLTVL.

The chain couples TRBV2 to TRBJ2-3; TRBD2 agrees at 7 bases. The CDR3 has 12 residues. Germline values: CDR1 SNHLY, CDR2 FYNNEI. V dropped 6 bases and J dropped 3; count of bases not matched to a gene: 0. The CDR3 region has the DNA TGTGCCAGCAGCGGGAGGACAGATACGCAGTATTTT. Its protein product is CASSGRTDTQYF. Full variable domain (outside the CDR3, taken from reference TRBV2 and TRBJ2-3): EPEVTQTPSHQVTQMGQEVILRCVPISNHLYFYWYRQILGQKVEFLVSFYNNEISEKSEIFDDQFSVERPDGSNFTLKIRSTKLEDSAMYFCASSGRTDTQYFGPGTRLTVL.

This clone was counted ten times or more. V and J are TRBV19 and TRBJ1-3; the D gene is possibly TRBD1 (5 bases). The CDR3 consists of 16 residues. The germline V gene encodes CDR1 LNHDA and CDR2 SQIVND (reference sequence). V lost 5 bases and J 0 bases, leaving 14 bases between the germline ends. CDR3 coding DNA: TGTGCCAGTAGTGTTCTCACAGGCGTCTCTGGAAACACCATATATTTT. It translates to CASSVLTGVSGNTIYF.

This chain uses TRBV6-5 with TRBJ2-5, with 7 bases fitting TRBD2. The germline gives CDR1 MNHEY, CDR2 SVGAGI. The CDR3 extends over 14 amino acids. The V segment lost 0 bases and the J segment 5 bases; nucleotides outside the gene matches: 3. In DNA form, the CDR3 reads TGTGCCAGCAGTTACTCGAAGGGAGGGGAGACCCAGTACTTC. It encodes CASSYSKGGETQYF.

V usage is TRBV11-2 and J usage is TRBJ2-1, with 10 nucleotides matching TRBD2. This CDR3 is 16 amino acids long. The V gene end was trimmed by 5 bases and the J gene end by 9 bases; junction bases not matched to a gene: 13. Germline CDR1 and CDR2: SGHAT and FQNNGV. The DNA of the CDR3 is TGTGCCAGCAGCGCGGATCGACAGCGGGAGGGCCCTGAGCAGTTCTTC. The encoded protein is CASSADRQREGPEQFF.

V and J are TRBV4-3 and TRBJ2-5, with 11 bases fitting TRBD2. V lost 1 base and J lost 0; bases outside the gene matches: 4. CDR1 is LGHNA and CDR2 is YSLEER in the germline V gene. The CDR3 consists of 17 residues. CDR3 DNA sequence: TGCGCCAGCAGCCAAGTACCTAGCGGGAGGTACCAAGAGACCCAGTACTTC. It encodes CASSQVPSGRYQETQYF.

This chain's CDR3 is CASSPTLPGNTIYF. DNA of the CDR3: TGTGCCAGCAGCCCGACTCTGCCCGGGAACACCATATATTTT. The chain recombines TRBV28 with TRBJ1-3; no clear D gene. This CDR3 comprises 14 residues. CDR1 and CDR2 (germline): MDHEN, SYDVKM. Deletions cut 6 bases from V and 7 bases from J, with 16 bases between.

The chain has TRBV5-6 and TRBJ1-2; D gene unclear. Germline V CDR1 and CDR2: SGHDT, YYEEEE. Trimming removed 4 bases from V and 4 bases from J, with 17 bases in between. The CDR3 contains 15 residues. The CDR3 nucleotides read TGTGCCAGCAGCAGCCGGCAGGCCGCAGGCTATGGCTACACCTTC. Its translation: CASSSRQAAGYGYTF.

This clone was observed at least ten times. This rearrangement joins TRBV19 to TRBJ2-1, with a weak D call TRBD2 (5 bases). Germline V gene data show CDR1 as LNHDA and CDR2 as SQIVND (reference sequence). CDR3 length: 15 residues. V dropped 5 bases and J dropped 2 bases, with 13 bases sitting between them. For the CDR3, the DNA is TGTGCCAGTAGTCTCCCGGGGTTGGCCTACAATGAGCAGTTCTTC. Its translation: CASSLPGLAYNEQFF.

The chain employs TRBV5-1 and TRBJ2-6; perhaps TRBD2 as D (6 bases). Looked up from germline, CDR1 is SGHRS and CDR2 is YFSETQ. This CDR3 spans 15 amino acids. Trimming took off 4 bases at V and 2 bases at J, with 10 bases between the two ends. Here the CDR3 DNA reads TGCGCCAGCAGCGCGGCGGGGACTGGGGCCAACGTCCTGACTTTC. This encodes CASSAAGTGANVLTF.

J is TRBJ1-5 and V is TRBV10-3, with D maybe TRBD1 (5 bases). Trimming took off 2 bases at V and 3 bases at J, with 11 bases between the two ends. The CDR3 is 15 residues long. Per the germline V gene, CDR1 is ENHRY and CDR2 is SYGVKD. The CDR3 reads CAISEKGANNQPQHF. The DNA of the CDR3 is TGTGCCATCAGTGAGAAAGGGGCGAACAATCAGCCCCAGCATTTT.

The chain is built from TRBV5-1 and TRBJ2-7; 8 nucleotides match TRBD2. Germline V lookup: CDR1 SGHRS, CDR2 YFSETQ. The CDR3 has 13 amino acids. V shed 3 bases, J shed 5 bases, and the junction held 4 bases outside the gene matches. The CDR3 spells CASSYGGANEQYF. The CDR3 nucleotides read TGCGCCAGCAGCTACGGGGGGGCAAACGAGCAGTACTTC.

The chain joins TRBV29-1 to TRBJ1-2, with D tentatively TRBD1 (6 bases). The CDR3 contains 13 residues. Trimming pared 1 base from V and 7 bases from J, leaving 13 bases between. The germline CDR1 and CDR2 sequences are SQVTM and ANQGSEA. The CDR3 DNA reads as TGCAGCGTTGAAGCTAATACAGGGTCTGGCTACACCTTC. Its translation: CSVEANTGSGYTF.

The genes are TRBV5-1 and TRBJ1-1; tentatively, D is TRBD1 (5 bases). V shed 1 base and J shed 1 base, with 8 bases lying between them. Germline V gene sequence: CDR1 SGHRS, CDR2 YFSETQ. This CDR3 has 14 amino acids. The CDR3, as DNA: TGCGCCAGCAGCTTGCCCGGGGGGAACACTGAAGCTTTCTTT. The encoded protein is CASSLPGGNTEAFF.

This chain joins TRBV12-5 and TRBJ2-2; TRBD1 matches at 8 bases. Unmatched junction bases numbered 7, after V lost 5 bases and J lost 2 bases. CDR1 is LGHNT and CDR2 is FRNRAP in the germline V gene. There are 16 residues in the CDR3. The CDR3 nucleotides read TGTGCTAGTGGTCCGTGGACAGGGCTCAACACCGGGGAGCTGTTTTTT. Translated, it gives CASGPWTGLNTGELFF.

The rearrangement joins TRBV7-6 to TRBJ2-2, with TRBD2 identical over 8 bases. CDR3 length: 15 amino acids. Trimming at V came to 3 bases and at J to 4 bases, leaving 4 bases not matched to a gene. Per the germline V gene, CDR1 is SGHVS and CDR2 is FNYEAQ. The CDR3 DNA reads TGTGCCAGCAGCTTCAGCGGGGGAGCCACCGGGGAGCTGTTTTTT. The encoded protein is CASSFSGGATGELFF.

The chain links TRBV3-1 (or the pseudogene TRBV3-2) to TRBJ1-1; 7 bases agree with TRBD1. The length of the CDR3 is 15 residues. V was pared by 3 bases and J by 1 base, with 5 bases of the junction left unmatched. Germline V gene lookup returns CDR1 LGHDT and CDR2 YNNKEL (reference sequence). Here the CDR3 reads CASSHQGQRNTEAFF. In nucleotides, the CDR3 is TGTGCCAGCAGCCACCAGGGACAGAGGAACACTGAAGCTTTCTTT.